The 30 T cell receptor beta chains in this list originate from one sample, sequenced in a study of siplizumab effects on memory and regulatory T cells. Measured with immunoSEQ multiplex PCR; TCRdb has only the in-frame clones, and not every one. The repertoire holds tens of thousands of clones, with over 85% as singletons. The source material was CD8+ T cells sorted from blood. Receptors were obtained from a human donor in good health.

The rearrangement links TRBV5-1 to TRBJ1-5; TRBD1 might be the D (5 bases). The CDR3 length is 15 residues. CDR1 is SGHRS, CDR2 YFSETQ, per germline. The ends were cut back, 0 bases at V and 2 bases at J, with 9 bases in the middle. CDR3 coding DNA: TGCGCCAGCAGCTTGGGGTGGGGGGGCAATCAGCCCCAGCATTTT. Translation: CASSLGWGGNQPQHF.

The V and J genes are TRBV4-1 and TRBJ1-2; no firm D call. The CDR3 extends over 17 amino acids. Germline V gene lookup returns CDR1 MGHRA and CDR2 YSYEKL. The V and J ends lost 1 base and 4 bases respectively, with 19 bases between them. Here the CDR3 reads CASSQVASFLEGYGYTF. CDR3 sequence (DNA): TGCGCCAGCAGCCAAGTCGCCTCCTTCCTGGAAGGCTATGGCTACACCTTC.

This sequence joins TRBV10-3 and TRBJ1-2; a weak D match, TRBD1 (5 bases). Looked up from germline, CDR1 is ENHRY and CDR2 is SYGVKD. CDR3 length equals 16 residues. Trimming took off 0 bases at V and 4 bases at J, with 15 bases between the two ends. CDR3 sequence (DNA): TGTGCCATCAGTGAGTCCCGGTTACAGGCGATCTATGGCTACACCTTC. Amino acids: CAISESRLQAIYGYTF.

The chain joins TRBV30 to TRBJ1-1, with TRBD1 identical over 7 bases. The V and J ends lost 0 bases and 1 base, in that order; junction bases with no gene match: 2. In germline, CDR1 is GTSNPN, CDR2 SVGIG (reference sequence). This CDR3 spans 14 amino acids. CDR3 bases: TGTGCCTGGAGTGTAGACAGGGAGAACACTGAAGCTTTCTTT. Amino acid sequence: CAWSVDRENTEAFF.

This clone has a single count. The chain recombines TRBV28 with TRBJ2-7; D is possibly TRBD1 or TRBD2 (5 bases each). In germline, CDR1 is MDHEN, CDR2 SYDVKM. V shed 6 bases and J shed 3 bases, with 18 bases lying between them. CDR3 size: 15 residues. This chain's CDR3 is CASSLRDAPIYEQYF. The DNA of the CDR3 is TGTGCCAGCAGCCTCCGGGACGCTCCTATCTACGAGCAGTACTTC. The entire variable domain, with the rest obtained from reference TRBV28 and TRBJ2-7, is as follows: DVKVTQSSRYLVKRTGEKVFLECVQDMDHENMFWYRQDPGLGLRLIYFSYDVKMKEKGDIPEGYSVSREKKERFSLILESASTNQTSMYLCASSLRDAPIYEQYFGPGTRLTVT.

The V and J genes are TRBV29-1 and TRBJ2-3, with 7 bases fitting TRBD1. This CDR3 spans 13 amino acids. Germline values: CDR1 SQVTM, CDR2 ANQGSEA. Trimming removed 7 bases from V and 5 bases from J; junction bases left unmatched: 9. CDR3 sequence: CSGWTGKVDTQYF. For the CDR3, the DNA is TGCAGCGGCTGGACAGGAAAGGTAGATACGCAGTATTTT.

The CDR3 nucleotides read TGTGCCAGTAGCCACAGGGGGGATAAAGAGACCCAGTACTTC. Protein sequence: CASSHRGDKETQYF. The J gene is TRBJ2-5, the V gene TRBV19, with 8 bases matching TRBD1. The CDR3 sequence is 14 residues long. Trimming removed 6 bases from V and 3 bases from J; junction bases left unmatched: 6. The V gene's germline CDR1 is LNHDA and CDR2 SQIVND (reference sequence).

This rearrangement joins TRBV27 to TRBJ2-1; 9 bases match TRBD2. CDR1 is MNHEY and CDR2 is SMNVEV in the germline V gene (reference sequence). V shed 7 bases and J 5 bases; nucleotides not matched to a gene: 9. This CDR3 spans 15 amino acids. The CDR3 region has the DNA TGTGCCAGCATTAAAGCGGGGGGTTACGACAATGAGCAGTTCTTC. Its protein product is CASIKAGGYDNEQFF.

The chain joins TRBV29-1 to TRBJ2-6, with D possibly being TRBD1 (5 bases). The V and J ends lost 1 base and 0 bases respectively, with 7 bases between them. Germline lookup yields CDR1 SQVTM and CDR2 ANQGSEA. The CDR3 extends over 15 amino acids. CDR3 in amino acids: CSVEGGVSGANVLTF. Here the CDR3 DNA reads TGCAGCGTTGAAGGGGGCGTCTCTGGGGCCAACGTCCTGACTTTC.

The rearrangement joins TRBV15 to TRBJ2-6; possibly TRBD1 or TRBD2 for D (6 bases each). This CDR3 comprises 15 residues. CDR1 is LNHNV and CDR2 is YYDKDF in the germline V gene (reference sequence). The V and J ends lost 1 base and 4 bases respectively, with 8 bases between them. The chain's CDR3 is CATSRVGGGANVLTF. The CDR3 DNA is TGTGCCACCAGCAGAGTCGGGGGCGGGGCCAACGTCCTGACTTTC.

CDR3 DNA sequence: TGTGCCAGCAGCCCTAGACAGGGAGCCTACGAGCAGTACTTC. This codes for CASSPRQGAYEQYF. The gene calls are TRBV7-9 and TRBJ2-7; TRBD1 agrees at 7 bases. The length of the CDR3 is 14 residues. The germline gives CDR1 SEHNR, CDR2 FQNEAQ (reference sequence). V trimming: 5 bases; J trimming: 2 bases; junction bases outside the gene matches: 6.

The V call is TRBV4-3, the J call TRBJ2-5, with 8 nucleotides matching TRBD1. Trimming took 3 bases from V and 5 from J; bases not matched to a gene: 11. Germline CDR1 reads LGHNA; CDR2 reads YSLEER. The CDR3 loop spans 16 amino acids. The CDR3 DNA follows: TGCGCCAGCAGCCATGGACAGGGAGTTAATAGGGAGACCCAGTACTTC. Translating gives CASSHGQGVNRETQYF.

The V call is TRBV27, the J call TRBJ2-1; TRBD2 matches 14 bases. With 6 bases clipped from V and 5 bases from J, the junction kept 12 bases outside the gene matches. CDR3 size: 18 residues. Looked up from germline, CDR1 is MNHEY and CDR2 is SMNVEV (reference sequence). CDR3 in amino acids: CASSLRGLAGVENNEQFF. As DNA, the CDR3 is TGTGCCAGCAGCCTTAGGGGACTAGCGGGAGTAGAGAACAATGAGCAGTTCTTC.

The rearrangement uses TRBV19 and TRBJ1-1, with TRBD1 matching 8 bases. CDR3 size: 15 residues. Trimming removed 4 bases from V and 1 base from J; junction bases left unmatched: 5. The germline gives CDR1 LNHDA, CDR2 SQIVND (reference sequence). The DNA of the CDR3 is TGTGCCAGTAGTAATTCCGGGACAGGGAACACTGAAGCTTTCTTT. Its protein product is CASSNSGTGNTEAFF. Based on the CDR3 plus reference TRBV19 and TRBJ1-1, the full variable domain is DGGITQSPKYLFRKEGQNVTLSCEQNLNHDAMYWYRQDPGQGLRLIYYSQIVNDFQKGDIAEGYSVSREKKESFPLTVTSAQKNPTAFYLCASSNSGTGNTEAFFGQGTRLTVV.

This sequence joins TRBV11-2 and TRBJ2-5; possibly TRBD1 or TRBD2 for D (5 bases each). With 6 bases removed from V and 6 bases from J, the gap between germline ends came to 11 bases. Germline CDR1 reads SGHAT; CDR2 reads FQNNGV. The CDR3 loop spans 12 amino acids. In nucleotides, the CDR3 is TGTGCCAGCAGTCTGGGGACGAAGACCCAGTACTTC. Translating it yields CASSLGTKTQYF.

The chain links TRBV5-6 to TRBJ1-5; D unclear. The CDR3 has 16 amino acids. The germline CDR1 and CDR2 sequences are SGHDT and YYEEEE. V lost 3 bases, J lost 5 bases, and 18 bases lay in between. This chain's CDR3 is CASSSGIVGYHQPQHF. CDR3 nucleotide sequence: TGTGCCAGCAGCTCGGGGATCGTCGGGTACCATCAGCCCCAGCATTTT.

This chain connects TRBV4-2 to TRBJ1-3; D is undetermined. The V end lost 0 bases, the J end lost 3 bases, and 18 bases lay between the germline ends. The CDR3 is made up of 18 amino acids. The V gene's germline CDR1 is LGHNA and CDR2 YNFKEQ. The CDR3 here is CASSQDSIDASGGNTIYF. CDR3 bases: TGTGCCAGCAGCCAAGATTCTATTGACGCCTCAGGTGGAAACACCATATATTTT.

The chain joins TRBV4-3 to TRBJ2-7; 7 bases map to TRBD2. The trim removed 2 bases at V and 2 bases at J, leaving 3 bases unmatched. CDR1 is LGHNA and CDR2 is YSLEER in the germline V gene. The CDR3 contains 14 residues. The CDR3 DNA reads TGCGCCAGCAGCCAACGAGCGGGGACCTACGAGCAGTACTTC. Translation gives CASSQRAGTYEQYF.

The chain couples TRBV21-1 to TRBJ2-7. TRBV21-1 counts as a pseudogene. The CDR3 runs to 14 residues. CDR3 nucleotide sequence: TGTGCCAGCAGCAAAGTGGGGACCTCCTACGAGCAGTACTTC. It codes for CASSKVGTSYEQYF.

The table lists this clone with a few counts. The rearrangement joins TRBV4-1 to TRBJ1-1, with D hard to call. CDR1 is MGHRA, CDR2 YSYEKL, per germline. The CDR3 length is 12 residues. Trimming left V 2 bases short and J 0 bases short, with 1 base between. This CDR3 reads CASSQMNTEAFF. As DNA, the CDR3 is TGCGCCAGCAGCCAAATGAACACTGAAGCTTTCTTT.

CDR3 sequence: CASSLSAGTATYEQYF. The CDR3, as DNA: TGCGCCAGCAGCTTGTCTGCCGGGACGGCTACCTACGAGCAGTACTTC. The chain carries TRBV5-1 and TRBJ2-7, with D perhaps TRBD1 or TRBD2 (5 bases each). The CDR3 is 16 residues long. Trimming took 1 base from V and 2 from J, leaving 16 bases between them. Per the germline V gene, CDR1 is SGHRS and CDR2 is YFSETQ.

This chain uses TRBV6-1 with TRBJ2-3; D is unclear. V lost 5 bases and J lost 2, with 11 bases in between. Germline loops: CDR1 MNHNS, CDR2 SASEGT. The CDR3 extends over 14 amino acids. In DNA form, the CDR3 reads TGTGCCAGCAGTATGACGGTACCCACAGATACGCAGTATTTT. It codes for CASSMTVPTDTQYF.

The chain recombines TRBV5-6 with TRBJ2-7; TRBD2 agrees at 8 bases. The junction had 6 bases not matched to a gene; V was cut back by 0 bases and J by 7 bases. In germline, CDR1 is SGHDT, CDR2 YYEEEE. CDR3 length equals 14 residues. The chain's CDR3 is CASSLEAGVREQYF. The CDR3 region has the DNA TGTGCCAGCAGCTTGGAAGCGGGAGTCCGTGAGCAGTACTTC.

The rearrangement joins TRBV7-9 to TRBJ2-5; 7 bases agree with TRBD2. V was clipped by 3 bases and J by 2 bases; unmatched bases: 6. This CDR3 is 15 amino acids long. The germline gives CDR1 SEHNR, CDR2 FQNEAQ (reference sequence). The CDR3 DNA reads TGTGCCAGCAGCTTTCCGGCTAGCGGACAAGAGACCCAGTACTTC. Amino acid sequence: CASSFPASGQETQYF.

The gene calls are TRBV5-5 and TRBJ1-1; D perhaps matches TRBD1 (5 bases). The CDR3 covers 14 residues. Germline V gene lookup returns CDR1 SGHKS and CDR2 YYEKEE (reference sequence). V was pared by 3 bases and J by 0 bases, with 9 bases between. The CDR3 nucleotides read TGTGCCAGCAGCTCCAGGGAGATGAACACTGAAGCTTTCTTT. Protein product: CASSSREMNTEAFF.

J is TRBJ1-1 and V is TRBV6-1, with a weak D call TRBD1 (6 bases). This CDR3 is built from 15 residues. Trimming took 2 bases from V and 10 from J, leaving 20 bases between them. Germline V lookup: CDR1 MNHNS, CDR2 SASEGT. The CDR3 region has the DNA TGTGCCAGCAGTGAACGGAGACAGGTGCCAGGGCTAGCTTTCTTT. Residues: CASSERRQVPGLAFF.

The genes are TRBV4-3 and TRBJ2-2; 8 nucleotides line up with TRBD2. CDR3 length: 16 residues. V shed 3 bases, J shed 5 bases, and the junction held 8 bases outside the gene matches. The germline CDR1 and CDR2 sequences are LGHNA and YSLEER. The chain's CDR3 is CASSQAGGGRTGELFF. The CDR3 DNA follows: TGCGCCAGCAGCCAGGCCGGCGGCGGGAGGACCGGGGAGCTGTTTTTT.

The J gene is TRBJ1-2, the V gene TRBV9, with D unresolved. This CDR3 comprises 13 residues. The V end was cut by 0 bases, the J end by 8 bases, with 11 bases between. The germline V gene has CDR1 SGDLS and CDR2 YYNGEE. The CDR3 region is CASSVGGGQGYTF. The CDR3 coding sequence is TGTGCCAGCAGCGTAGGTGGAGGGCAAGGCTACACCTTC.

The CDR3 reads CASSELGEKLFF. The CDR3 nucleotides are TGTGCCAGCAGTGAGTTGGGTGAAAAACTGTTTTTT. The V and J genes are TRBV25-1 and TRBJ1-4; no clear D gene. V lost 3 bases, J lost 7 bases, and 6 bases lay in between. Germline values: CDR1 MGHDK, CDR2 SYGVNS. CDR3 length: 12 residues.

The chain links TRBV11-3 to TRBJ2-5, with 7 nucleotides matching TRBD2. This CDR3 has 16 residues. The germline CDR1 and CDR2 sequences are SGHNT and YENEEA. V dropped 2 bases and J dropped 2; count of bases not matched to a gene: 8. CDR3 protein: CASSLRGVGGQETQYF. The CDR3 nucleotides are TGTGCCAGCAGCTTAAGGGGAGTCGGGGGGCAAGAGACCCAGTACTTC. Drawing the rest from reference TRBV11-3 and TRBJ2-5, the complete variable domain is EAGVVQSPRYKIIEKKQPVAFWCNPISGHNTLYWYLQNLGQGPELLIRYENEEAVDDSQLPKDRFSAERLKGVDSTLKIQPAELGDSAVYLCASSLRGVGGQETQYFGPGTRLLVL.